This entry lists 20 T cell receptor beta chains sequenced from one sample in a study of technical replicates of blood from four donors (dated by TCRdb to the late 2010s). Libraries were built with the immunoSEQ multiplex PCR assay. TCRdb retrieved this table from immuneACCESS and kept in-frame rearrangements only. Not all clones are present; in checked studies, unresolved V genes account for under half, and no reason is known for the remainder. The sample profile shows about 97,000 clones; about 95% of them were found once. Of the sample, roughly 0.31% is held by the ten largest clones. Sequencing was done on a sample of T cells isolated from PBMCs. These receptors were taken from a human donor in good health.

The V gene is TRBV14, the J gene TRBJ2-7, with D uncertain. This CDR3 is 15 amino acids long. In germline, CDR1 is SGHDN, CDR2 FVKESK. Trimming removed 1 base from V and 3 bases from J, with 13 bases in between. The CDR3 bases are TGTGCCAGCAGCCAAGTTGAGGTAGACCTCTACGAGCAGTACTTC. Encoded protein: CASSQVEVDLYEQYF.

CDR3 DNA: TGTGCCAGCAGTCCAAACTTCCGTCAGCCCCAGCATTTT. Its protein is CASSPNFRQPQHF. The gene calls are TRBV28 and TRBJ1-5; D remains ambiguous. Germline lookup yields CDR1 MDHEN and CDR2 SYDVKM. This CDR3 has 13 amino acids. V lost 5 bases to trimming and J lost 6 bases, with 11 bases between them. The variable domain in full, completed from reference TRBV28 and TRBJ1-5, reads DVKVTQSSRYLVKRTGEKVFLECVQDMDHENMFWYRQDPGLGLRLIYFSYDVKMKEKGDIPEGYSVSREKKERFSLILESASTNQTSMYLCASSPNFRQPQHFGDGTRLSIL.

The CDR3 loop reads CASSLTPPRQGLEPQHF. CDR3 DNA: TGTGCCAGCAGTTTAACCCCCCCCAGACAGGGATTAGAACCCCAGCATTTT. The chain has TRBV27 and TRBJ1-5, with 7 bases identical to TRBD1. The CDR3 is 17 amino acids. After removal of 2 bases from V and 10 bases from J, the junction contained 17 bases not matched to a gene. In germline, CDR1 is MNHEY, CDR2 SMNVEV (reference sequence).

V usage is TRBV11-3 and J usage is TRBJ2-3, with D perhaps matching TRBD2 (6 bases). The CDR3 consists of 17 residues. Germline CDR1 is SGHNT and CDR2 is YENEEA. Between the trimmed V and J ends, which lost 5 bases and 2 bases, there was a span of 20 bases. The CDR3 protein is CASSSVTTSLFTDTQYF. CDR3 nucleotides: TGTGCCAGCAGCAGCGTAACGACTAGTTTATTCACAGATACGCAGTATTTT. The whole variable domain, filled in from reference TRBV11-3 and TRBJ2-3, reads EAGVVQSPRYKIIEKKQPVAFWCNPISGHNTLYWYLQNLGQGPELLIRYENEEAVDDSQLPKDRFSAERLKGVDSTLKIQPAELGDSAVYLCASSSVTTSLFTDTQYFGPGTRLTVL.

In this sample, this clone turned up once. This sequence joins TRBV28 and TRBJ1-4; a weak D match, TRBD1 (6 bases). Germline V gene lookup returns CDR1 MDHEN and CDR2 SYDVKM. There are 14 residues in the CDR3. The V gene lost 4 bases and the J gene lost 4 bases, with 10 bases spanning the gap. Here the CDR3 DNA reads TGTGCCAGCAGTTCCGGGACACATAATGAAAAACTGTTTTTT. Its translation is CASSSGTHNEKLFF.

J is TRBJ2-3 and V is TRBV11-3; D call uncertain. This CDR3 has 14 residues. Germline V gene lookup returns CDR1 SGHNT and CDR2 YENEEA. Trimming removed 3 bases from V and 0 bases from J, with 7 bases in between. DNA of the CDR3: TGTGCCAGCAGCTTGACACGAAGCACAGATACGCAGTATTTT. Amino acid sequence: CASSLTRSTDTQYF.

This clone came up once. The rearrangement joins TRBV7-9 to TRBJ2-7; tentative D call: TRBD1 (6 bases). Looked up from germline, CDR1 is SEHNR and CDR2 is FQNEAQ (reference sequence). V lost 0 bases and J 1 base, leaving 7 bases between the germline ends. This CDR3 region has 14 residues. In DNA, the CDR3 is TGTGCCAGCAGCTTAGCGGACAGATCCTACGAGCAGTACTTC. It translates to CASSLADRSYEQYF.

The gene calls are TRBV27 and TRBJ2-7; 8 bases are shared with TRBD2. The trim removed 5 bases at V and 3 bases at J, leaving 12 bases unmatched. CDR1 is MNHEY, CDR2 SMNVEV, per germline (reference sequence). This CDR3 region has 16 residues. The CDR3: CASSHKVGLVDYEQYF. CDR3 in DNA: TGTGCCAGCAGTCACAAGGTGGGACTAGTAGACTACGAGCAGTACTTC.

The V call is TRBV21-1, the J call TRBJ2-5; TRBD1, as called in the table, went unchecked against the DNA. TRBV21-1 is classified as a pseudogene. The CDR3 is 15 amino acids. This CDR3 is CASSKQGKGWETQYF. The CDR3, as DNA: TGTGCCAGCAGCAAACAGGGAAAGGGTTGGGAGACCCAGTACTTC.

The chain couples TRBV15 to TRBJ1-1, with D perhaps matching TRBD1 (6 bases). V gave up 0 bases and J gave up 5 bases, with 10 bases separating them. Germline lookup yields CDR1 LNHNV and CDR2 YYDKDF (reference sequence). The CDR3 sequence is 14 residues long. CDR3 sequence: CATSRDRGRTEAFF. The CDR3 bases are TGTGCCACCAGCAGAGACAGGGGTAGGACTGAAGCTTTCTTT. The full variable domain, its missing parts supplied by reference TRBV15 and TRBJ1-1, is DAMVIQNPRYQVTQFGKPVTLSCSQTLNHNVMYWYQQKSSQAPKLLFHYYDKDFNNEADTPDNFQSRRPNTSFCFLDIRSPGLGDTAMYLCATSRDRGRTEAFFGQGTRLTVV.

The table lists this clone with a count of one. As DNA, the CDR3 is TGCGCCAGCAGCCAACTTAGCGGGAGGCCTTTCTACGAGCAGTACTTC. Residues: CASSQLSGRPFYEQYF. The genes are TRBV4-3 and TRBJ2-7, with 10 bases that match TRBD2. The CDR3 is made up of 16 amino acids. Germline assignment: CDR1 LGHNA and CDR2 YSLEER. The junction had 7 bases not matched to a gene; V was cut back by 2 bases and J by 3 bases.

This clone showed up just once. The chain links TRBV5-5 to TRBJ2-3; the D gene is possibly TRBD1 (6 bases). Germline values: CDR1 SGHKS, CDR2 YYEKEE (reference sequence). V dropped 1 base and J dropped 4 bases, with 19 bases sitting between them. This CDR3 region has 17 residues. CDR3 amino acids: CASSLKGDRYLADTQYF. For the CDR3, the DNA is TGTGCCAGCAGCTTGAAAGGAGACAGGTATCTTGCAGATACGCAGTATTTT. The full variable domain, with the rest looked up from reference TRBV5-5 and TRBJ2-3, is DAGVTQSPTHLIKTRGQQVTLRCSPISGHKSVSWYQQVLGQGPQFIFQYYEKEERGRGNFPDRFSARQFPNYSSELNVNALLLGDSALYLCASSLKGDRYLADTQYFGPGTRLTVL.

This clone appeared a single time. This rearrangement joins TRBV9 to TRBJ1-5; D perhaps matches TRBD1 (5 bases). V was shortened by 0 bases and J by 7 bases, with 11 bases between the two germline ends. In germline, CDR1 is SGDLS, CDR2 YYNGEE. The CDR3 consists of 14 residues. The CDR3 reads CASSVDRFGQPQHF. The CDR3 DNA follows: TGTGCCAGCAGCGTAGACAGGTTTGGACAGCCCCAGCATTTT.

This clone showed up just once. J is TRBJ2-7 and V is TRBV5-1; 9 nucleotides agree with TRBD1. The germline V gene encodes CDR1 SGHRS and CDR2 YFSETQ. The CDR3 length is 18 residues. V shed 5 bases, J shed 2 bases, and the junction held 17 bases outside the gene matches. The CDR3 spells CASSGFALGQGRPYEQYF. As DNA, the CDR3 is TGCGCCAGCAGTGGGTTCGCTTTAGGACAGGGGAGACCCTACGAGCAGTACTTC.

The V gene is TRBV25-1, the J gene TRBJ2-2; 11 nucleotides agree with TRBD1. V dropped 6 bases and J dropped 5; count of bases not matched to a gene: 5. CDR1 is MGHDK and CDR2 is SYGVNS in the germline V gene. The CDR3 runs 15 residues. This CDR3 reads CASRTGQGGTGELFF. In DNA form, the CDR3 reads TGTGCCAGCAGAACGGGACAGGGGGGAACCGGGGAGCTGTTTTTT.

This chain joins TRBV30 and TRBJ2-7; TRBD2 might be the D (5 bases). The CDR3 consists of 14 residues. CDR1 and CDR2 (germline): GTSNPN, SVGIG (reference sequence). V was trimmed by 3 bases and J by 5 bases, leaving 17 bases between them. Here the CDR3 DNA reads TGTGCCTGGAGACCCAGCGGAGAGGGTGACGAGCAGTACTTC. Translation: CAWRPSGEGDEQYF.

The chain has TRBV7-3 and TRBJ2-3; a weak D match, TRBD2 (7 bases). V was cut by 5 bases and J by 3 bases, with 15 bases left in between. Germline V lookup: CDR1 SGHTA, CDR2 FQGTGA. The CDR3 is 15 residues long. In DNA form, the CDR3 reads TGTGCCAGCAGCCCCCGGGGGGCAGGAACAGATACGCAGTATTTT. Translated, it gives CASSPRGAGTDTQYF.

This chain links TRBV29-1 with TRBJ1-3; a weak D match, TRBD1 (5 bases). The V gene's germline CDR1 is SQVTM and CDR2 ANQGSEA. V was pared by 1 base and J by 4 bases, with 8 bases between. This CDR3 is 13 amino acids long. CDR3 in amino acids: CSVEAGLGNTIYF. In DNA form, the CDR3 reads TGCAGCGTTGAAGCAGGGCTGGGAAACACCATATATTTT.

The chain employs TRBV9 and TRBJ1-1; D gene unclear. This CDR3 spans 15 amino acids. Trimming removed 4 bases from V and 3 bases from J, with 16 bases in between. Germline CDR1 reads SGDLS; CDR2 reads YYNGEE. The CDR3 DNA reads TGTGCCAGCAGCACCGCTACTTCATACGACACTGAAGCTTTCTTT. This translates into CASSTATSYDTEAFF.

CDR3 DNA sequence: TGTGCCAGCAGCCCGAACACAGTAGGCGGGGAGACCCAGTACTTC. Protein: CASSPNTVGGETQYF. J is TRBJ2-5 and V is TRBV9; weak D call: TRBD2 (5 bases). The CDR3 contains 15 residues. The germline CDR1 and CDR2 sequences are SGDLS and YYNGEE. The V end lost 4 bases, the J end lost 5 bases, and 18 bases lay between the germline ends.